The T cell receptor (beta chain) described here comes from a study of cytotoxic CD8 clonotypes in ibrutinib-treated CLL. Across the whole study: Responses comprised about 25 partial and 2 complete; at median around 6 years, approximately 15 remained remitted and some twelve progressed.

Only a few counts were recorded for this clone. Trimming took 3 bases from V and 0 from J; bases not matched to a gene: 4. The CDR3 has 15 amino acids. Germline assignment: CDR1 SGDLS and CDR2 YYNGEE. Depths of 1 in 200,000 to 1 in 1 million T cells were the sequencing target. Data came from immunoSEQ multiplex PCR; TCRdb stores just in-frame clones and leaves some out. Of under 200,000 clones listed, roughly 80% were seen once; the top ten hold about 4.3%. Source: PBMCs, taken after 24 months of ibrutinib treatment. This sequence joins TRBV9 and TRBJ1-2; 8 positions match TRBD1. This sequence originates from a human donor with chronic lymphocytic leukemia. Here the CDR3 reads CASSAGGQANYGYTF. The CDR3, as DNA: TGTGCCAGCAGCGCGGGGGGACAGGCTAACTATGGCTACACCTTC.